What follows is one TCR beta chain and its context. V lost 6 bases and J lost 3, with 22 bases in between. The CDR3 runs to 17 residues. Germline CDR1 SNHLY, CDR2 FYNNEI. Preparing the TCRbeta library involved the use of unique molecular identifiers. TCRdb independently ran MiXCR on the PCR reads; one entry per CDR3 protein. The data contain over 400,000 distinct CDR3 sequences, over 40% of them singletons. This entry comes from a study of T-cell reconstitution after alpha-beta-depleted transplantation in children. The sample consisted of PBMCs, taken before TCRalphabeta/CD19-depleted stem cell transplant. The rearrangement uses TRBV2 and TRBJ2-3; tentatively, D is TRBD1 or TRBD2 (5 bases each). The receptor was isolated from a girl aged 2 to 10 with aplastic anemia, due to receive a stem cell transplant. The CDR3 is CASSSVADRWGTDTQYF. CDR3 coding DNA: TGTGCCAGCAGCTCCGTGGCGGACCGGTGGGGGACAGATACGCAGTATTTT.